These 26 T cell receptor beta chains originate from one sample sequenced in a study of vaccination effects on CD4 cells after COVID-19. No antigen is known for these receptors. ViraFEST expansion of antigen-specific CD4+ T cells with viral peptide pools preceded sequencing. Culture proceeded for 10 days, and CD4+ T cells were then isolated. The individual was infected with SARS-CoV-2 between March and December 2020, as confirmed by PCR. Method: immunoSEQ multiplex PCR; TCRdb's copy keeps in-frame clones and lacks some. Found here are nearly 45,000 clones, around 74% of them singletons; the top ten hold just under 30%. This sample comprised CD4+ T cells from PBMCs cultured with a peptide pool, obtained before COVID-19 vaccination. The receptor set was obtained from a human donor who had a prior SARS-CoV-2 infection.

This clone was found once. The V gene is TRBV6-5, the J gene TRBJ2-7; 8 bases align to TRBD1. The V segment lost 2 bases and the J segment 7 bases; nucleotides outside the gene matches: 4. The CDR3 is 13 residues long. Germline loops: CDR1 MNHEY, CDR2 SVGAGI. The CDR3 sequence is CASSYHDRGEQYF. CDR3 bases: TGTGCCAGCAGTTACCACGACAGGGGAGAGCAGTACTTC.

The rearrangement joins TRBV6-1 to TRBJ1-3, with TRBD1 matching 7 bases. Germline assignment: CDR1 MNHNS and CDR2 SASEGT. J lost 2 bases, V lost 2 bases, and 9 bases had no gene match. This CDR3 has 17 amino acids. The CDR3 reads CASSERPGTVTGNTIYF. CDR3 coding DNA: TGTGCCAGCAGTGAACGCCCCGGGACAGTCACTGGAAACACCATATATTTT.

This clone appeared a few times. Other DNA sequences in this sample translate to the same CDR3. The V gene is TRBV12-3 or TRBV12-4, the J gene TRBJ2-3; D is perhaps TRBD2 (6 bases). The length of the CDR3 is 13 residues. Trimming left V 3 bases short and J 4 bases short, with 8 bases between. CDR3 bases: TGTGCCAGCAGTTTGTGGGGGGCAGATACGCAGTATTTT. It translates to CASSLWGADTQYF.

The V call is TRBV23-1, the J call TRBJ2-7; D not certain. TRBV23-1 counts as an open reading frame of uncertain function. The CDR3 covers 12 residues. CDR3 sequence reads: CAILRTSYEQYF. In DNA, the CDR3 is TGCGCTATCCTCCGGACCTCCTACGAGCAGTACTTC.

This clone showed up just once. The V call is TRBV2, the J call TRBJ2-3, with D unclear. Germline assignment: CDR1 SNHLY and CDR2 FYNNEI. V gave up 4 bases and J gave up 6 bases, with 11 bases separating them. The CDR3 length is 13 residues. This CDR3 reads CASSVGVADTQYF. For the CDR3, the DNA is TGTGCCAGCAGTGTTGGGGTGGCCGATACGCAGTATTTT.

Worth noting for this clone: A read error may produce the germline difference seen at one junction end. The chain combines TRBV7-7 with TRBJ2-1, with 9 bases fitting TRBD2. The CDR3 sequence is 13 residues long. The germline V gene has CDR1 SSHAT and CDR2 FNYEAQ (reference sequence). The CDR3: CASSLRPSGVQFF. Here the CDR3 DNA reads TGTGCTAGCAGCTTACGTCCTAGCGGGGTCCAGTTCTTC.

V is TRBV5-1 and J is TRBJ2-7, with 8 nucleotides matching TRBD1. Germline CDR1 SGHRS, CDR2 YFSETQ. This CDR3 comprises 17 residues. V gave up 4 bases and J gave up 2 bases; unmatched junction bases: 14. Written as DNA, the CDR3 is TGCGCCAGCAGCCGATCCCCCGGACAGGGAACCCCCTACGAGCAGTACTTC. Amino acid sequence: CASSRSPGQGTPYEQYF. Together with reference TRBV5-1 and TRBJ2-7, the CDR3 gives the full variable domain: KAGVTQTPRYLIKTRGQQVTLSCSPISGHRSVSWYQQTPGQGLQFLFEYFSETQRNKGNFPGRFSGRQFSNSRSEMNVSTLELGDSALYLCASSRSPGQGTPYEQYFGPGTRLTVT.

The chain combines TRBV11-2 with TRBJ2-7, with D possibly TRBD1 on 5 matching bases. This CDR3 has 14 residues. Trimming took off 8 bases at V and 3 bases at J, with 17 bases between the two ends. Germline-derived CDR1 and CDR2 are SGHAT and FQNNGV. In nucleotides, the CDR3 is TGTGCCAGCTCCACACCCTTGACAGACTACGAGCAGTACTTC. Protein: CASSTPLTDYEQYF.

V is TRBV6-2 or TRBV6-3 and J is TRBJ1-1, with a tentative D call TRBD1 (5 bases). The CDR3 sequence is 13 residues long. CDR1 and CDR2 (germline): MNHEY, SVGEGT. The V end was cut by 2 bases, the J end by 5 bases, with 9 bases between. CDR3 region: CASSYRGWTEAFF. The CDR3 bases are TGTGCCAGCAGTTACCGGGGCTGGACTGAAGCTTTCTTT.

V usage is TRBV9 and J usage is TRBJ2-7; the D gene is possibly TRBD2 (6 bases). Trimming removed 4 bases at V and 1 base at J, with 21 bases between. Germline CDR1 is SGDLS and CDR2 is YYNGEE. The CDR3 length is 17 residues. This CDR3 is CASSPRVGRGGSYEQYF. CDR3 nucleotides: TGTGCCAGCAGCCCACGAGTTGGGCGGGGAGGTTCCTACGAGCAGTACTTC.

The genes are TRBV5-6 and TRBJ2-7; D is unresolved. Germline CDR1 is SGHDT and CDR2 is YYEEEE. The CDR3 length is 14 residues. V gave up 0 bases and J gave up 2 bases, with 9 bases separating them. CDR3 sequence reads: CASSLVGGTYEQYF. In DNA, the CDR3 is TGTGCCAGCAGCTTGGTTGGCGGAACCTACGAGCAGTACTTC. Variable domain in full (rest from reference TRBV5-6 and TRBJ2-7): DAGVTQSPTHLIKTRGQQVTLRCSPKSGHDTVSWYQQALGQGPQFIFQYYEEEERQRGNFPDRFSGHQFPNYSSELNVNALLLGDSALYLCASSLVGGTYEQYFGPGTRLTVT.

V and J are TRBV5-1 and TRBJ2-2, with 11 positions matching TRBD2. Looked up from germline, CDR1 is SGHRS and CDR2 is YFSETQ. V gave up 4 bases and J gave up 5 bases; unmatched junction bases: 7. The CDR3 is 16 amino acids. The CDR3 here is CASSLYRTSGTGELFF. In nucleotides, the CDR3 is TGCGCCAGCAGCCTCTATCGGACTAGCGGGACCGGGGAGCTGTTTTTT. Complete variable domain (other parts from reference TRBV5-1 and TRBJ2-2): KAGVTQTPRYLIKTRGQQVTLSCSPISGHRSVSWYQQTPGQGLQFLFEYFSETQRNKGNFPGRFSGRQFSNSRSEMNVSTLELGDSALYLCASSLYRTSGTGELFFGEGSRLTVL.

V is TRBV24-1 and J is TRBJ1-2, with D possibly matching TRBD1 (6 bases). The germline V gene encodes CDR1 KGHDR and CDR2 SFDVKD. The CDR3 sequence is 14 residues long. V was pared by 7 bases and J by 3 bases, with 14 bases between. The CDR3 DNA reads as TGTGCCACCAGCCGAGGGGGGCCTGACTATGGCTACACCTTC. Its protein is CATSRGGPDYGYTF.

The V and J genes are TRBV2 and TRBJ2-5; D may be TRBD1 (5 bases). From germline, CDR1 is SNHLY and CDR2 FYNNEI. This CDR3 region has 13 residues. The germline V and J ends were trimmed by 3 bases and 4 bases, with 9 bases remaining between them. For the CDR3, the DNA is TGTGCCAGCAGTGATGGCAGGGCAGAGACCCAGTACTTC. Translating gives CASSDGRAETQYF. Looking up the rest from reference TRBV2 and TRBJ2-5 gives the full variable domain: EPEVTQTPSHQVTQMGQEVILRCVPISNHLYFYWYRQILGQKVEFLVSFYNNEISEKSEIFDDQFSVERPDGSNFTLKIRSTKLEDSAMYFCASSDGRAETQYFGPGTRLLVL.

This clone was seen a few times. This chain joins TRBV29-1 and TRBJ1-1; the D is unclear. Germline V gene lookup returns CDR1 SQVTM and CDR2 ANQGSEA. With 7 bases removed from V and 5 bases from J, the gap between germline ends came to 20 bases. This CDR3 spans 14 amino acids. The CDR3 coding sequence is TGCAGCGCCATACCAAGCCGAACGAGGACTGAAGCTTTCTTT. It encodes CSAIPSRTRTEAFF.

This clone showed up just once. The chain recombines TRBV7-2 with TRBJ2-5, with TRBD1 matching over 8 bases. Germline trimming cut 5 bases from V and 5 bases from J; bases unmatched to any gene: 4. The length of the CDR3 is 13 residues. Germline loops: CDR1 SGHTA, CDR2 FQGNSA. CDR3 bases: TGTGCCAGCAGCCAAGGACAGGGTGAGACCCAGTACTTC. Its protein is CASSQGQGETQYF. The full variable domain, its missing parts supplied by reference TRBV7-2 and TRBJ2-5, is GAGVSQSPSNKVTEKGKDVELRCDPISGHTALYWYRQSLGQGLEFLIYFQGNSAPDKSGLPSDRFSAERTGGSVSTLTIQRTQQEDSAVYLCASSQGQGETQYFGPGTRLLVL.

The chain uses TRBV6-5 and TRBJ1-1; D gene uncertain. The CDR3 is 15 residues long. CDR1 is MNHEY and CDR2 is SVGAGI in the germline V gene. V dropped 0 bases and J dropped 0 bases, with 8 bases sitting between them. This CDR3 reads CASSYSTGLNTEAFF. CDR3 bases: TGTGCCAGCAGTTACTCGACCGGGTTGAACACTGAAGCTTTCTTT.

This chain connects TRBV5-6 to TRBJ1-1, with 8 bases fitting TRBD1. Germline lookup yields CDR1 SGHDT and CDR2 YYEEEE. After removal of 6 bases from V and 5 bases from J, the junction contained 6 bases not matched to a gene. The CDR3 is 13 residues long. The CDR3 DNA sequence: TGTGCCAGCATAGACAGGGGTTTTACTGAAGCTTTCTTT. Translating it yields CASIDRGFTEAFF. The full variable domain, completed using reference TRBV5-6 and TRBJ1-1, is DAGVTQSPTHLIKTRGQQVTLRCSPKSGHDTVSWYQQALGQGPQFIFQYYEEEERQRGNFPDRFSGHQFPNYSSELNVNALLLGDSALYLCASIDRGFTEAFFGQGTRLTVV.

This chain joins TRBV19 and TRBJ2-2; perhaps TRBD1 as D (6 bases). The V end lost 9 bases, the J end lost 2 bases, and 13 bases lay between the germline ends. CDR1 and CDR2 from the germline V gene are LNHDA and SQIVND (reference sequence). The CDR3 sequence is 14 residues long. CDR3 protein: CASRRDTNTGELFF. The CDR3 nucleotides are TGTGCCAGCCGACGGGACACTAACACCGGGGAGCTGTTTTTT.

V gene TRBV2 combines with J gene TRBJ1-6; 7 bases are shared with TRBD1. The CDR3 contains 16 residues. V trimming: 5 bases; J trimming: 3 bases; junction bases outside the gene matches: 7. CDR1 is SNHLY and CDR2 is FYNNEI in the germline V gene. The CDR3 loop reads CASSMGQPDYNSPLHF. The CDR3 DNA sequence: TGTGCCAGCAGTATGGGACAGCCGGACTATAATTCACCCCTCCACTTT.

This clone has just one count. V gene TRBV5-6 combines with J gene TRBJ2-7; possibly TRBD1 for D (6 bases). Germline V lookup: CDR1 SGHDT, CDR2 YYEEEE. Trimming removed 3 bases from V and 4 bases from J, with 11 bases in between. The CDR3 runs 13 residues. CDR3 DNA sequence: TGTGCCAGCAGCTCGGACAGTATGTACGAGCAGTACTTC. This sequence encodes CASSSDSMYEQYF.

This chain joins TRBV20-1 and TRBJ1-2; the D is unclear. From germline, CDR1 is DFQATT and CDR2 SNEGSKA (reference sequence). The CDR3 extends over 11 amino acids. The ends were cut back, 1 base at V and 9 bases at J, with 9 bases in the middle. The CDR3 reads CSARAQARYTF. In DNA, the CDR3 is TGCAGTGCTAGAGCCCAGGCTCGCTACACCTTC.

The V and J genes are TRBV29-1 and TRBJ2-2; 11 bases agree with TRBD2. The CDR3 contains 16 residues. V lost 7 bases, J lost 0 bases, and 7 bases stayed unmatched. CDR1 and CDR2 (germline): SQVTM, ANQGSEA. CDR3 sequence reads: CSGLRLAGPNTGELFF. The CDR3 DNA sequence: TGCAGCGGCTTACGACTAGCGGGGCCGAACACCGGGGAGCTGTTTTTT.

The chain combines TRBV6-5 with TRBJ2-1, with TRBD2 matching over 11 bases. The germline gives CDR1 MNHEY, CDR2 SVGAGI. The CDR3 length is 15 residues. Unmatched junction bases numbered 10, after V lost 6 bases and J lost 9 bases. The CDR3 loop reads CASRTSGSGVPEQFF. The CDR3 DNA reads TGTGCCAGCAGAACTAGCGGGAGTGGTGTCCCTGAGCAGTTCTTC.

The chain carries TRBV7-8 and TRBJ1-6, with D uncertain. The germline V gene has CDR1 SGHVS and CDR2 FQNEAQ. V was pared by 5 bases and J by 6 bases, with 17 bases between. CDR3 length: 16 amino acids. The DNA of the CDR3 is TGTGCCAGCAGCCGACGGGAGGCAGCCTTTAATTCACCCCTCCACTTT. Residues: CASSRREAAFNSPLHF.

This chain connects TRBV7-9 to TRBJ2-1; D may be TRBD2 (5 bases). Germline values: CDR1 SEHNR, CDR2 FQNEAQ (reference sequence). Trimming took off 2 bases at V and 8 bases at J, with 13 bases between the two ends. This CDR3 has 14 residues. This CDR3 reads CASSLRLARDEQFF. DNA of the CDR3: TGTGCCAGCAGCTTAAGGCTAGCTAGGGATGAGCAGTTCTTC.